Listed below are T cell receptor beta chains from one sample, sequenced in a study of CD4 T cells in relation to SARS-CoV-2 and coronaviruses. For these receptors, no antigen is known. Profiling relied on immunoSEQ multiplex PCR, and the TCRdb table lists in-frame clones only, not all of them. The sample has around 23,000 clones, less than 75% seen once; the top ten hold 18%. The sequencing input was CD4+ T cells from PBMCs, cultured in vitro. These receptors were collected from a human donor in good health. The CDR3 runs from the conserved cysteine through the conserved F or W. D genes are given only for firm matches. Clone size is given for some rows only: seen once, a few or many times, or a class if the clone is expanded.

-,-,TRBJ2-7,TRBV10-3,CAISDGSYEQYF,TGTGCCATCAGTGATGGATCCTACGAGCAGTACTTC
once,TRBD1,TRBJ1-1,TRBV28,CATQRQGVTEAFF,TGTGCCACCCAACGACAGGGGGTCACTGAAGCTTTCTTT
few,TRBD1,TRBJ1-4,TRBV24-1,CATGQGANEKLFF,TGTGCCACCGGACAGGGGGCAAATGAAAAACTGTTTTTT
-,-,TRBJ1-1,TRBV10-3,CAISESNREWTEAFF,TGTGCCATCAGTGAGTCGAACAGGGAGTGGACTGAAGCTTTCTTT
-,-,TRBJ1-2,TRBV30,CAWSVRAGARYGYTF,TGTGCCTGGAGTGTACGGGCAGGGGCTCGCTATGGCTACACCTTC
few,-,TRBJ2-7,TRBV7-2,CASSLAPGVLVEQYF,TGTGCCAGCAGCTTAGCGCCGGGAGTCCTTGTCGAGCAGTACTTC
once,-,TRBJ2-1,TRBV5-6,CASSLATFRGSYNEQFF,TGTGCCAGCAGCTTGGCCACGTTTCGGGGGTCCTACAATGAGCAGTTCTTC
-,-,TRBJ2-7,TRBV6-5,CASTLGGDTYEQYF,TGTGCCAGCACCCTAGGAGGGGACACCTACGAGCAGTACTTC
-,-,TRBJ2-5,TRBV3-1/TRBV3-2,CASSQDTTSQTQETQYF,TGTGCCAGCAGCCAAGATACTACTAGCCAAACCCAAGAGACCCAGTACTTC
-,TRBD1,TRBJ2-5,TRBV6-5,CASRDRVQETQYF,TGTGCCAGCAGGGACAGGGTCCAAGAGACCCAGTACTTC
few,-,TRBJ1-1,TRBV5-1,CASSLASGVTEAFF,TGCGCCAGCAGCTTGGCTTCAGGGGTTACTGAAGCTTTCTTT
-,-,TRBJ2-3,TRBV12-3/TRBV12-4,CASSFPSGTQYF,TGTGCCAGCAGTTTCCCATCCGGTACGCAGTATTTT
once,-,TRBJ1-1,TRBV14,CASSPHISRKNTEAFF,TGTGCCAGCAGCCCCCACATAAGCCGGAAGAACACTGAAGCTTTCTTT
-,TRBD2,TRBJ2-1,TRBV5-1,CASSFGLAGGNNEQFF,TGCGCCAGCAGCTTTGGACTAGCGGGAGGTAACAATGAGCAGTTCTTC
-,-,TRBJ1-3,TRBV5-1,CASSPNPNSGNTIYF,TGCGCCAGCAGCCCCAACCCCAACTCTGGAAACACCATATATTTT
-,TRBD1,TRBJ1-2,TRBV5-1,CASSFPGGEDYTF,TGCGCCAGCAGCTTCCCAGGGGGAGAGGACTACACCTTC
-,-,TRBJ2-5,TRBV5-5,CASSSTEETQYF,TGTGCCAGCAGCTCGACGGAAGAGACCCAGTACTTC